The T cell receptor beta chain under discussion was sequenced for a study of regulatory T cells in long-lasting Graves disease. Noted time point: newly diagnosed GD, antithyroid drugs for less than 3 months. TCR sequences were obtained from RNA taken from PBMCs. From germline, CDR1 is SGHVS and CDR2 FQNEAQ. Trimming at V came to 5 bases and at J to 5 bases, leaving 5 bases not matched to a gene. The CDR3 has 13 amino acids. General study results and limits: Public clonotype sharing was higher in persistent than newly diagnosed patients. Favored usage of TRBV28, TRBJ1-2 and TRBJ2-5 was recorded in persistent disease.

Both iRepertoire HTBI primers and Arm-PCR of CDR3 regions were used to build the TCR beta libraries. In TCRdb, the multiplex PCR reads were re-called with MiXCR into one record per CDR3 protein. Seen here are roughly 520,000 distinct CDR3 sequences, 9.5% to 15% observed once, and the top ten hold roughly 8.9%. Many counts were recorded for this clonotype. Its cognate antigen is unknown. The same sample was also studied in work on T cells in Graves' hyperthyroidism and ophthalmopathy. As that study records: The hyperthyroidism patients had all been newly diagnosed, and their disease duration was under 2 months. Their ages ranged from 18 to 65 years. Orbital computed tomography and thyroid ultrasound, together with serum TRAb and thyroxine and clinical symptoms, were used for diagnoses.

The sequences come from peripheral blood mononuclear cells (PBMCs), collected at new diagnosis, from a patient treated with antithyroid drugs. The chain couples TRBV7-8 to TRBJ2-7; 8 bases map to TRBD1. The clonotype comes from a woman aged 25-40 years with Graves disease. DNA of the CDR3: TGTGCCAGCAGCCTAAGGACAGGGAACGAGCAGTACTTC. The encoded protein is CASSLRTGNEQYF.